One sample yielded the 5 T cell receptor beta chains listed below, sequenced in a study of OX40 agonist ivuxolimab in advanced cancers. Using immunoSEQ multiplex PCR, the repertoire was profiled, and TCRdb retains in-frame clones only, with some absent. This table has roughly 40,000 clones, under 90% appearing once. The material sequenced was CD4+ or CD8+ T cells sorted from blood, taken in a trial of the OX40 agonist ivuxolimab. Every receptor here comes from an adult with an advanced solid tumor such as melanoma, head and neck, liver or kidney cancer.

V usage is TRBV9 and J usage is TRBJ2-1; D is unclear. V lost 5 bases, J lost 0 bases, and 12 bases lay in between. This CDR3 comprises 15 residues. The germline V gene has CDR1 SGDLS and CDR2 YYNGEE. The CDR3 region is CASSDTGLSYNEQFF. The CDR3 DNA sequence: TGTGCCAGCAGTGACACGGGCCTCTCCTACAATGAGCAGTTCTTC.

This chain uses TRBV7-2 with TRBJ1-1; possible D gene TRBD1, 6 bases. The CDR3 length is 16 residues. Trimming shortened V by 5 bases and J by 0 bases, and 16 bases separated the two germline ends. CDR1 is SGHTA and CDR2 is FQGNSA in the germline V gene. In DNA, the CDR3 is TGTGCCAGCAGCCCACGACAGGTCGGGTTGAACACTGAAGCTTTCTTT. Protein product: CASSPRQVGLNTEAFF.

This clone has only one observation. The rearrangement uses TRBV27 and TRBJ2-3; no firm D call. Germline-derived CDR1 and CDR2 are MNHEY and SMNVEV (reference sequence). This CDR3 contains 17 residues. Trimming took 4 bases from V and 1 from J, leaving 18 bases between them. The CDR3 DNA reads TGTGCCAGCAGTTCCCAACGCACCTTTATGGGCACAGATACGCAGTATTTT. Translated: CASSSQRTFMGTDTQYF.

This chain uses TRBV30 with TRBJ2-5, with no clear D. Germline V gene data show CDR1 as GTSNPN and CDR2 as SVGIG (reference sequence). The CDR3 runs 11 residues. The ends were cut back, 3 bases at V and 5 bases at J, with 7 bases in the middle. CDR3 sequence reads: CAWRGKETQYF. The CDR3 nucleotides read TGTGCCTGGAGGGGGAAGGAGACCCAGTACTTC.

The rearrangement links TRBV7-6 to TRBJ2-1; D not resolved. Deletions cut 5 bases from V and 8 bases from J, with 10 bases between. The CDR3 contains 12 residues. Germline CDR1 SGHVS, CDR2 FNYEAQ. This chain's CDR3 is CASSRLGHEQFF. In DNA form, the CDR3 reads TGTGCCAGCAGCCGTCTCGGTCATGAGCAGTTCTTC.